This T cell receptor (beta chain) was recorded in a study of Tregs in tolerant kidney transplant recipients. The nonmyeloablative bone marrow transplants came from related graft donors, with transient mixed chimerism. CD4+CD25+CD127- Tregs, CD4+CD25- non-Tregs, CD4 and CD8 cells were sorted. Study observations and caveats: Validation in larger populations is needed because few patients were studied. In tolerant patients, donor-specific Tregs outgrew total Tregs, suggesting antigen-driven expansion.

The data were produced by immunoSEQ multiplex PCR, yet TCRdb's version contains in-frame clones alone and is incomplete. This sample yields 80,000 or so clones, of which roughly nine tenths are seen a single time; roughly 1.5% belongs to the top ten. In the case of this clone: The antigen is unknown.

CDR1 and CDR2 from the germline V gene are SGHVS and FQNEAQ. The ends were cut back, 5 bases at V and 7 bases at J, with 18 bases in the middle. This CDR3 has 15 residues. The sample was CD4+ T cells from blood (PBMCs), taken 24 months after the transplant. The receptor was isolated from a human patient who received a combined kidney and bone marrow transplant. Part of the T cell pool may stem from the graft donor. This chain uses TRBV7-8 with TRBJ1-5, with a tentative D call TRBD1 (6 bases). The DNA for the CDR3 is TGTGCCAGCAGCAAGGACGGGTTTGACAGGCAGCCCCAGCATTTT. Its protein is CASSKDGFDRQPQHF.